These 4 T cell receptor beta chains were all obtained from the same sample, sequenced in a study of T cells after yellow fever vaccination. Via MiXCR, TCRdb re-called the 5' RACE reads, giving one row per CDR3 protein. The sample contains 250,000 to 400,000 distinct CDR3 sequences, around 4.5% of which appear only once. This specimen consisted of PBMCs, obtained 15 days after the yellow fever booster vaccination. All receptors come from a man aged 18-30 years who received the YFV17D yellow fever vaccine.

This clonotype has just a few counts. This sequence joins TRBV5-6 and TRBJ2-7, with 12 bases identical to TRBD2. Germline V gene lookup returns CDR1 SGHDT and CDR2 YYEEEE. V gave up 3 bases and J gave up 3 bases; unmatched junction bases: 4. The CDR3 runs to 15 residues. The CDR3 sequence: CASSSTSGGFYEQYF. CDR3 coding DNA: TGTGCCAGCAGCTCGACTAGCGGGGGTTTCTACGAGCAGTACTTC.

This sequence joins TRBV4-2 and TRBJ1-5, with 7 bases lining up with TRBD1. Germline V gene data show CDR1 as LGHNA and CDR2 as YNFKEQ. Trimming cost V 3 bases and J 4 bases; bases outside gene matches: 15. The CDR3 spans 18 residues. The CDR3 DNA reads TGTGCCAGCAGCCAGGAGCAAGGACAGGCGGCGGCAAATCAGCCCCAGCATTTT. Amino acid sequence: CASSQEQGQAAANQPQHF.

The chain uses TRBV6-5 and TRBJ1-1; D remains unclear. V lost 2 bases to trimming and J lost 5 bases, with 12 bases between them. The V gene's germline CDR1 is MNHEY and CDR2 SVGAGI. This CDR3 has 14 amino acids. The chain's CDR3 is CASSYETVGTEAFF. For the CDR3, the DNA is TGTGCCAGCAGTTACGAGACGGTGGGGACTGAAGCTTTCTTT.

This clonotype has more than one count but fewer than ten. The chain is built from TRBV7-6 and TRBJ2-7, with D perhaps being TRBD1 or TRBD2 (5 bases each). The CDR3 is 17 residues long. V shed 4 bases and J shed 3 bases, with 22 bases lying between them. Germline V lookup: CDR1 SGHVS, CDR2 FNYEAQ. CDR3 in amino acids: CASSSLPVGDGFYEQYF. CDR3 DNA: TGTGCCAGCAGCTCCTTACCCGTGGGGGACGGTTTCTACGAGCAGTACTTC.